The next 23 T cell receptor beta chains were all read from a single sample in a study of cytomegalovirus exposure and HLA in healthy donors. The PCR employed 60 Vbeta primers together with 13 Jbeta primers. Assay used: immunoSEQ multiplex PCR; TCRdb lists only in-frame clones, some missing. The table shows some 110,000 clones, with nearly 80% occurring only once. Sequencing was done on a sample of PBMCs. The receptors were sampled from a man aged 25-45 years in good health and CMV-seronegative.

The CDR3 DNA is TGCGCCAGCAGCCAGAAGAGGGCGGGACTGGGCTCCTACGAGCAGTACTTC. It is translated as CASSQKRAGLGSYEQYF. The chain employs TRBV4-1 and TRBJ2-7; possible D gene TRBD2, 6 bases. Germline CDR1 and CDR2: MGHRA and YSYEKL. V gave up 3 bases and J gave up 0 bases, with 18 bases separating them. The CDR3 covers 17 residues.

CDR3 bases: TGCAGCACCCGACAGGGGGCGCGGAGGAACTATGGCTACACCTTC. Protein sequence: CSTRQGARRNYGYTF. V gene TRBV29-1 combines with J gene TRBJ1-2, with 10 bases identical to TRBD1. Unmatched junction bases numbered 11, after V lost 8 bases and J lost 2 bases. The CDR3 extends over 15 amino acids. In germline, CDR1 is SQVTM, CDR2 ANQGSEA.

The CDR3 sequence is CASSQADSSSYNEQFF. CDR3 in DNA: TGTGCCAGCAGCCAAGCGGACTCAAGCTCCTACAATGAGCAGTTCTTC. The chain recombines TRBV4-2 with TRBJ2-1; weak D call: TRBD2 (5 bases). Germline CDR1 is LGHNA and CDR2 is YNFKEQ. The length of the CDR3 is 16 residues. Trimming shortened V by 1 base and J by 0 bases, and 10 bases separated the two germline ends.

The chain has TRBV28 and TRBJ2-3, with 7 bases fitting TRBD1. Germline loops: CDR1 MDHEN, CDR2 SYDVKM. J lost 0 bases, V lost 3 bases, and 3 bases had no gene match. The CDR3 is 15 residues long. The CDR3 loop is CASSLLQGSTDTQYF. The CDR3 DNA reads TGTGCCAGCAGTTTGTTACAGGGGAGCACAGATACGCAGTATTTT. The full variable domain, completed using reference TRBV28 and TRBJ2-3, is DVKVTQSSRYLVKRTGEKVFLECVQDMDHENMFWYRQDPGLGLRLIYFSYDVKMKEKGDIPEGYSVSREKKERFSLILESASTNQTSMYLCASSLLQGSTDTQYFGPGTRLTVL.

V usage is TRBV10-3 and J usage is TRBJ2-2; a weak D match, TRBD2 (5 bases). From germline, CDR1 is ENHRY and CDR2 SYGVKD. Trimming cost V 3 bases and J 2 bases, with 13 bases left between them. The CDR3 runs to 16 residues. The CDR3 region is CAISDSASGNTGELFF. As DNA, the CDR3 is TGTGCCATCAGTGATTCAGCCTCGGGAAACACCGGGGAGCTGTTTTTT.

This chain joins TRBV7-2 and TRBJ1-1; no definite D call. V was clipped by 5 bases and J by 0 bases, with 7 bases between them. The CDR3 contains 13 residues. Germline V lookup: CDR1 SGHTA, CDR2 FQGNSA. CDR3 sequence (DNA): TGTGCCAGCAGCAGAGGAGTGAACACTGAAGCTTTCTTT. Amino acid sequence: CASSRGVNTEAFF.

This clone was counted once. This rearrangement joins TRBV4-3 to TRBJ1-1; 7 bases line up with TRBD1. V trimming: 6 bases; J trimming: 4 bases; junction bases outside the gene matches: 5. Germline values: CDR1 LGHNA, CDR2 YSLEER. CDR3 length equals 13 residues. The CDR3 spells CASRETGFTEAFF. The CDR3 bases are TGCGCCAGCAGAGAGACAGGGTTCACTGAAGCTTTCTTT.

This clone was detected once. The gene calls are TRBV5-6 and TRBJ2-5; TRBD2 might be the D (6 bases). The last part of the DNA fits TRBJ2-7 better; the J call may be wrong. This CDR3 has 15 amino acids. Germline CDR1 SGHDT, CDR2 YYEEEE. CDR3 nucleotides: TGTGCCAGCAGCTGGCGGGGACGCGGCAGGAACGAGCAGTACTTC. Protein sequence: CASSWRGRGRNEQYF.

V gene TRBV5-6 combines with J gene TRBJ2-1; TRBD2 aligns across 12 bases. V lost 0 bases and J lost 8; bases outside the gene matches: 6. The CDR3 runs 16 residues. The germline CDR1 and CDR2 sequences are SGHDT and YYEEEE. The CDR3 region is CASSLAASGGADEQFF. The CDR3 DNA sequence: TGTGCCAGCAGCTTGGCGGCTAGCGGGGGGGCCGATGAGCAGTTCTTC.

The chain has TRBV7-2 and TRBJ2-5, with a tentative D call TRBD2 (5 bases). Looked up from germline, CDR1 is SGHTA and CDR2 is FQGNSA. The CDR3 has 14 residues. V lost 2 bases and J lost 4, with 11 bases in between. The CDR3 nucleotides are TGTGCCAGCAGCTTAAACTGGGCGGGAGAGACCCAGTACTTC. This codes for CASSLNWAGETQYF.

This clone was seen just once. The CDR3 coding sequence is TGTGCCAGCAGTTTAACACCTGGGGGCCCTAATGAAAAACTGTTTTTT. It translates to CASSLTPGGPNEKLFF. The chain couples TRBV27 to TRBJ1-4; D may be TRBD1 (6 bases). Germline assignment: CDR1 MNHEY and CDR2 SMNVEV (reference sequence). Trimming cost V 2 bases and J 3 bases, with 13 bases left between them. CDR3 length: 16 residues.

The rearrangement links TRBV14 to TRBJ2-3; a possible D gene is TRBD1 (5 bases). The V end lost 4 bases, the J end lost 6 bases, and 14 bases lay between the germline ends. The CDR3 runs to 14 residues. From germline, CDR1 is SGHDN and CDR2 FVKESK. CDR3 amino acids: CASSRPVQGDTQYF. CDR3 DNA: TGTGCCAGCAGCCGTCCGGTCCAGGGCGATACGCAGTATTTT.

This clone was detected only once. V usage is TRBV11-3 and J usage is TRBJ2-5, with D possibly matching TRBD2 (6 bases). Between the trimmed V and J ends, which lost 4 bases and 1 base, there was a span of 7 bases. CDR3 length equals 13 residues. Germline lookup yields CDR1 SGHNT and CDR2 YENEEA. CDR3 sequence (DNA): TGTGCCAGCAGCTGGGGGGTCCAAGAGACCCAGTACTTC. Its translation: CASSWGVQETQYF.

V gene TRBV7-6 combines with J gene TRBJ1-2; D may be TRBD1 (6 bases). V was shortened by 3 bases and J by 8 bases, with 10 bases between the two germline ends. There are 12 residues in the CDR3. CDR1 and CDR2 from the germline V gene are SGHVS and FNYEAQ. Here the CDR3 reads CASSFQGKGYTF. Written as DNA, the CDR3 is TGTGCCAGCAGCTTCCAGGGGAAGGGCTACACCTTC.

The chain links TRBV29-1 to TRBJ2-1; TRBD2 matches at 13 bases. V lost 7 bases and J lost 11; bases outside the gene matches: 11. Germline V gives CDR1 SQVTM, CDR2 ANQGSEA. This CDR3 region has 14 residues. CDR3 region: CSGTSGGVSPQQFF. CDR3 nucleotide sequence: TGCAGCGGTACTAGCGGGGGGGTCTCGCCCCAGCAGTTCTTC.

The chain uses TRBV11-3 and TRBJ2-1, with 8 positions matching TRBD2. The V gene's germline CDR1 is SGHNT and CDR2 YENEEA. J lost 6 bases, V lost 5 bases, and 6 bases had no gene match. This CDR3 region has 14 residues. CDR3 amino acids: CASSNGRASNEQFF. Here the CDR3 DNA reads TGTGCCAGCAGCAACGGGAGGGCCTCCAATGAGCAGTTCTTC. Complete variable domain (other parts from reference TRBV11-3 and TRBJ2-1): EAGVVQSPRYKIIEKKQPVAFWCNPISGHNTLYWYLQNLGQGPELLIRYENEEAVDDSQLPKDRFSAERLKGVDSTLKIQPAELGDSAVYLCASSNGRASNEQFFGPGTRLTVL.

The CDR3 nucleotides are TGTGCCAGCAGCTTGAACAGGGATCCTCAGCCCCAGCATTTT. This encodes CASSLNRDPQPQHF. The genes are TRBV5-4 and TRBJ1-5; D might be TRBD1 (6 bases). V dropped 1 base and J dropped 6 bases, with 11 bases sitting between them. The germline V gene encodes CDR1 SGHNT and CDR2 YYREEE (reference sequence). The CDR3 is made up of 14 amino acids.

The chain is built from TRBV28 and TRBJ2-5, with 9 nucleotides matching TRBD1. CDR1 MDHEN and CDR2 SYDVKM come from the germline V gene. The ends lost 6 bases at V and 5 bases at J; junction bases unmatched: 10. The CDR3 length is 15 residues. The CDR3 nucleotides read TGTGCCAGCAGGCGCACAGGGGGCCCTGGGGAGACCCAGTACTTC. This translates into CASRRTGGPGETQYF.

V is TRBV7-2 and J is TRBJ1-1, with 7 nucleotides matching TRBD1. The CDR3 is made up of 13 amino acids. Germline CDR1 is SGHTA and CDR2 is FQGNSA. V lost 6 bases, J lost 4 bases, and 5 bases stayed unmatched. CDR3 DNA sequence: TGTGCCAGCAGGTCCACAGGGGCCACTGAAGCTTTCTTT. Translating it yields CASRSTGATEAFF.

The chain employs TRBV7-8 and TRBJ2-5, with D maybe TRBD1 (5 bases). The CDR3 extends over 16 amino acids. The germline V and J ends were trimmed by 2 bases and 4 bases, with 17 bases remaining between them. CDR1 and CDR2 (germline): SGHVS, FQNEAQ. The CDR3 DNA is TGTGCCAGCAGCTTATTAGGGGCAGGGATCCGAGAGACCCAGTACTTC. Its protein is CASSLLGAGIRETQYF.

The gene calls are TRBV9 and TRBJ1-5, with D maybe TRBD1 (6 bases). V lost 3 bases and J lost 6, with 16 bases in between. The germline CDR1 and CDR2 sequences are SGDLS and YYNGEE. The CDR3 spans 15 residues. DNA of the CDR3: TGTGCCAGCAGCGCGGCAGGGGCTGGGGGTCAGCCCCAGCATTTT. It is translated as CASSAAGAGGQPQHF.

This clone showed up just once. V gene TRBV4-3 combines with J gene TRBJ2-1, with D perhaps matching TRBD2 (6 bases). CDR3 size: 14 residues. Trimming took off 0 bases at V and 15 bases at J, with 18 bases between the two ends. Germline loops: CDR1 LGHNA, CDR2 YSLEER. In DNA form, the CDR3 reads TGCGCCAGCAGCCAAGATGTTCAGGGCGGGATTCCGTTCTTC. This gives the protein CASSQDVQGGIPFF.

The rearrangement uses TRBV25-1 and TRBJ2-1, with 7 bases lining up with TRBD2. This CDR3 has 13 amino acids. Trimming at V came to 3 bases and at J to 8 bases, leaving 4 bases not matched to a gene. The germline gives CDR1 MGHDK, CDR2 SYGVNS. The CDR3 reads CASSDGTTHEQFF. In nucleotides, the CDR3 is TGTGCCAGCAGTGATGGGACTACCCATGAGCAGTTCTTC. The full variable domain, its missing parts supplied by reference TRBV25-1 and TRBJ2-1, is EADIYQTPRYLVIGTGKKITLECSQTMGHDKMYWYQQDPGMELHLIHYSYGVNSTEKGDLSSESTVSRIRTEHFPLTLESARPSHTSQYLCASSDGTTHEQFFGPGTRLTVL.